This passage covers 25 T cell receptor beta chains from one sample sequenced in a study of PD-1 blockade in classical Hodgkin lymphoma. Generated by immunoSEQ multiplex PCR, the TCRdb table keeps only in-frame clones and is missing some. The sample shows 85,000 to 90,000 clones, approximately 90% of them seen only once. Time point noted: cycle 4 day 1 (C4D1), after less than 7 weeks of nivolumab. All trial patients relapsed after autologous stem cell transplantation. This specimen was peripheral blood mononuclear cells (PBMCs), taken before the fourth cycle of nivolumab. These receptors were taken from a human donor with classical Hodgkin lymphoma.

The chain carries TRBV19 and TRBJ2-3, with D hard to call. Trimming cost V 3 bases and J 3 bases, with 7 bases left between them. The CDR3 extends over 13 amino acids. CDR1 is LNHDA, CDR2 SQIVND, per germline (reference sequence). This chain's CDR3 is CASSMVGTDTQYF. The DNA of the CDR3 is TGTGCCAGTAGTATGGTGGGAACAGATACGCAGTATTTT.

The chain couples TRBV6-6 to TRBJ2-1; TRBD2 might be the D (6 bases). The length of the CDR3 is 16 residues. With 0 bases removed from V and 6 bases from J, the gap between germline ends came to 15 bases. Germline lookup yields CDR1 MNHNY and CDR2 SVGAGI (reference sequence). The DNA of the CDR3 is TGTGCCAGCAGTTACTCGGATCGGGGGATCTTCAATGAGCAGTTCTTC. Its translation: CASSYSDRGIFNEQFF.

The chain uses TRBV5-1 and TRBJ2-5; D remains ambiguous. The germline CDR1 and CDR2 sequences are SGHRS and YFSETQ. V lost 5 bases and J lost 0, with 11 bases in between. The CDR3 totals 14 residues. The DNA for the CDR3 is TGCGCCAGCAGTACCATGGGGTACCAAGAGACCCAGTACTTC. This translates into CASSTMGYQETQYF.

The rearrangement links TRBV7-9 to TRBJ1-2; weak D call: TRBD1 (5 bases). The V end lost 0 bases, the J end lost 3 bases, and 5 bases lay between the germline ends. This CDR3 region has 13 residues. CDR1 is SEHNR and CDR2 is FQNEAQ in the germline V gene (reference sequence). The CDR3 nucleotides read TGTGCCAGCAGCTTAGCGACAGACTATGGCTACACCTTC. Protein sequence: CASSLATDYGYTF.

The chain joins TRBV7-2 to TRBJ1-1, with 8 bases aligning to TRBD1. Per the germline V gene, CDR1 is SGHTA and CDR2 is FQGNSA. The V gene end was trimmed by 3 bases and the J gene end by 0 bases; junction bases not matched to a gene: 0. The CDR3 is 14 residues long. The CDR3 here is CASSLDRVNTEAFF. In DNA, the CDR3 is TGTGCCAGCAGCTTGGACAGGGTGAACACTGAAGCTTTCTTT. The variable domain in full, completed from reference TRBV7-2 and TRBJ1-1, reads GAGVSQSPSNKVTEKGKDVELRCDPISGHTALYWYRQSLGQGLEFLIYFQGNSAPDKSGLPSDRFSAERTGGSVSTLTIQRTQQEDSAVYLCASSLDRVNTEAFFGQGTRLTVV.

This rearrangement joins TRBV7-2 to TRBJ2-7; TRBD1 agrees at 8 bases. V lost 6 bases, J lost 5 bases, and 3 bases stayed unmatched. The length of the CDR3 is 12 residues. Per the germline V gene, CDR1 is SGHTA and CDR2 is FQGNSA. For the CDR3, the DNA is TGTGCCAGCAGGTTACAGGGGGACGAGCAGTACTTC. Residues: CASRLQGDEQYF.

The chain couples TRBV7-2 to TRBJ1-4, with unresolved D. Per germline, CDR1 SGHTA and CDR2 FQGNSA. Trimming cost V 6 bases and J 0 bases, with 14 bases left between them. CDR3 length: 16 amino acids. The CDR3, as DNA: TGTGCCAGCAGTAATCAATGGGTGGCAACTAATGAAAAACTGTTTTTT. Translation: CASSNQWVATNEKLFF.

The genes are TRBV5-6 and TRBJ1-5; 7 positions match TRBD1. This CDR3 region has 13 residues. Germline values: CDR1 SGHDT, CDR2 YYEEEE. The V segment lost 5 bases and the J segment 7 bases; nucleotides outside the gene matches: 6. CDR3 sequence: CASSSTGRQPQHF. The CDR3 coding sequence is TGTGCCAGCAGTTCGACAGGGAGGCAGCCCCAGCATTTT.

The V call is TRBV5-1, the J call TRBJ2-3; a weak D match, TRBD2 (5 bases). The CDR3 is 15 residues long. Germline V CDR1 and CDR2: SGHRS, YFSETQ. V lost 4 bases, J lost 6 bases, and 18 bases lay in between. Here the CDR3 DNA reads TGCGCCAGCAGCCTAGGACTCGTACCCCTCGATACGCAGTATTTT. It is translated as CASSLGLVPLDTQYF.

CDR3 bases: TGCAGCTGCAGCGGGGACTCCTACGAGCAGTACTTC. This translates into CSCSGDSYEQYF. The chain recombines TRBV29-1 with TRBJ2-7; the match to TRBD2 covers 7 bases. CDR3 length: 12 amino acids. From germline, CDR1 is SQVTM and CDR2 ANQGSEA. V gave up 8 bases and J gave up 0 bases; unmatched junction bases: 4.

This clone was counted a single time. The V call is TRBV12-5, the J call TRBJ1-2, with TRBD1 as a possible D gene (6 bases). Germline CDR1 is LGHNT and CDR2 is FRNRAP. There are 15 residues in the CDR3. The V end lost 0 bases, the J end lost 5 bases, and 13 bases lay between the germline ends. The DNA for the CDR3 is TGTGCTAGTGGTTTGGTAATCACAGGGAATTATGGCTACACCTTC. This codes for CASGLVITGNYGYTF.

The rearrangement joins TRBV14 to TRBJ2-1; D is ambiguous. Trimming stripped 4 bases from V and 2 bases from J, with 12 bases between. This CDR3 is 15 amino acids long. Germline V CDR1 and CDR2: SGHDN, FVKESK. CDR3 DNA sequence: TGTGCCAGCAGCCGGAAAGCGAACACCTACAATGAGCAGTTCTTC. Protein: CASSRKANTYNEQFF.

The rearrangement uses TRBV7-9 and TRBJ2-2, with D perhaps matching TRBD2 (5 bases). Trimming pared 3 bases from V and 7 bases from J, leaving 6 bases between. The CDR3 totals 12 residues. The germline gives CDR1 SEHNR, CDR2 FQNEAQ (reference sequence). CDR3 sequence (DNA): TGTGCCAGCAGCTTGGAGGTCGGGGAGCTGTTTTTT. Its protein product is CASSLEVGELFF.

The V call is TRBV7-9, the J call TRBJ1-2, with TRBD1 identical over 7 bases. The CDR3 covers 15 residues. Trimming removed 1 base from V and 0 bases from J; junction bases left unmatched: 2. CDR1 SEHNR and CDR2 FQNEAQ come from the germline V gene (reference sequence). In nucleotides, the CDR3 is TGTGCCAGCAGCTTAGTCGGGACAGCTAACTATGGCTACACCTTC. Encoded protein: CASSLVGTANYGYTF.

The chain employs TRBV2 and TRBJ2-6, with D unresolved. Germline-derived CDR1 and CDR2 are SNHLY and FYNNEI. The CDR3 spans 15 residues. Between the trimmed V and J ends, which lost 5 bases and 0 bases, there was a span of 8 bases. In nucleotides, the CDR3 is TGTGCCAGCAGTATCAGCGTCTCTGGGGCCAACGTCCTGACTTTC. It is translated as CASSISVSGANVLTF.

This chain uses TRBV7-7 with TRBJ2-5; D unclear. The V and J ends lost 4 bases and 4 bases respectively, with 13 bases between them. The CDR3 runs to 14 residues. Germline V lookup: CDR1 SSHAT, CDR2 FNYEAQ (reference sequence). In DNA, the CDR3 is TGTGCCAGCAGCTGGGCGCGTACCTCAGAGACCCAGTACTTC. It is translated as CASSWARTSETQYF.

The DNA for the CDR3 is TGTGCCAGCAAGACCGGGCCCGGGGATGAAAAACTGTTTTTT. This translates into CASKTGPGDEKLFF. This rearrangement joins TRBV4-2 to TRBJ1-4, with unresolved D. Per the germline V gene, CDR1 is LGHNA and CDR2 is YNFKEQ. Trimming cost V 7 bases and J 6 bases, with 15 bases left between them. The length of the CDR3 is 14 residues.

For the CDR3, the DNA is TGTGCCTGTAAAGCCTCCTACAATGAGCAGTTCTTC. Translated: CACKASYNEQFF. The chain recombines TRBV30 with TRBJ2-1; D remains ambiguous. Germline V lookup: CDR1 GTSNPN, CDR2 SVGIG (reference sequence). V shed 6 bases and J shed 0 bases, with 6 bases lying between them. The CDR3 has 12 amino acids.

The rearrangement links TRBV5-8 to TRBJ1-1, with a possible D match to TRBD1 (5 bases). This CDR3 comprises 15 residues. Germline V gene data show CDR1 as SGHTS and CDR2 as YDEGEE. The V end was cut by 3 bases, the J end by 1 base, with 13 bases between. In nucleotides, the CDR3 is TGTGCCAGCAGCTGGGGACCAATCGGGAACACTGAAGCTTTCTTT. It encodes CASSWGPIGNTEAFF. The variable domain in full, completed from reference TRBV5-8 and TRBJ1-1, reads EAGVTQSPTHLIKTRGQQATLRCSPISGHTSVYWYQQALGLGLQFLLWYDEGEERNRGNFPPRFSGRQFPNYSSELNVNALELEDSALYLCASSWGPIGNTEAFFGQGTRLTVV.

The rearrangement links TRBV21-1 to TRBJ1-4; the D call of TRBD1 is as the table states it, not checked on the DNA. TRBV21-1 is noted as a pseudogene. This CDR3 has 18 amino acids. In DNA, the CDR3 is TGTGCCAGCAGTTCCCCCACTCGGACAGGGGCGTTAGATGAAAAACTGTTTTTT. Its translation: CASSSPTRTGALDEKLFF.

CDR3 sequence reads: CASSLLSQKYEQYF. In DNA, the CDR3 is TGTGCCAGCAGCCTGCTGTCCCAGAAATACGAGCAGTACTTC. The chain joins TRBV7-8 to TRBJ2-7; no clear D gene. The CDR3 contains 14 residues. Germline V CDR1 and CDR2: SGHVS, FQNEAQ. V dropped 5 bases and J dropped 4 bases, with 15 bases sitting between them.

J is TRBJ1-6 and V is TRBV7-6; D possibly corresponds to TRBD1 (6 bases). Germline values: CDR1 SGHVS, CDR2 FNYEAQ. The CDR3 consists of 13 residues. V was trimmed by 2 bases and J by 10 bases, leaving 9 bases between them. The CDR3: CASSLQGRSPLHF. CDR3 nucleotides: TGTGCCAGCAGCTTACAGGGGCGATCACCCCTCCACTTT.

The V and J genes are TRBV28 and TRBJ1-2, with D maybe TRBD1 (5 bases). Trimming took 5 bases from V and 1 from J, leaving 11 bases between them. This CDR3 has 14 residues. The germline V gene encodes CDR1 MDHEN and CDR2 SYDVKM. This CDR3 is CASSPGRLNYGYTF. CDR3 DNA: TGTGCCAGCAGTCCAGGGCGTCTTAACTATGGCTACACCTTC.

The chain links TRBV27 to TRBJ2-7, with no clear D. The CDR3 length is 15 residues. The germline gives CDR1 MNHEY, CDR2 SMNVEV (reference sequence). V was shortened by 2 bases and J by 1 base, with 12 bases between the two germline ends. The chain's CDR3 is CASSLGSGTSYEQYF. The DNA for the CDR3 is TGTGCCAGCAGTTTAGGTTCAGGAACTTCCTACGAGCAGTACTTC.

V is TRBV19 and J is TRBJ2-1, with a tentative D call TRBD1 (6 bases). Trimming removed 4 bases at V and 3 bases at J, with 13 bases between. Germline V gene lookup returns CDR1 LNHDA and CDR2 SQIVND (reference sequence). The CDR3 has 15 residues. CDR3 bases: TGTGCCAGTAGTACGACAGGAGACCTCTACAATGAGCAGTTCTTC. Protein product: CASSTTGDLYNEQFF.